Shown below are 17 T cell receptor beta chains from a single sample sequenced in a study of blood T cell repertoires in COVID-19. Sequenced by immunoSEQ multiplex PCR; TCRdb stores in-frame clones only, minus some. The table has around 110,000 clones, 71% seen once. The source material was peripheral blood. These receptors all stem from a human donor with acute or convalescent COVID-19. The donor label of this sample is uncertain.

The chain recombines TRBV10-2 with TRBJ1-5; 8 bases fit TRBD1. The CDR3 loop spans 13 amino acids. CDR1 is WSHSY and CDR2 is SAAADI in the germline V gene. After removal of 6 bases from V and 5 bases from J, the junction contained 3 bases not matched to a gene. The CDR3 DNA follows: TGCGCCAGCAGCCTGACAGGGGATCAGCCCCAGCATTTT. As protein: CASSLTGDQPQHF.

The chain joins TRBV7-9 to TRBJ1-2; 7 positions agree with TRBD1. This CDR3 spans 15 amino acids. V trimming: 5 bases; J trimming: 6 bases; junction bases outside the gene matches: 12. Germline CDR1 is SEHNR and CDR2 is FQNEAQ (reference sequence). CDR3 amino acids: CASSHQDRATDGYTF. CDR3 DNA sequence: TGTGCCAGCAGCCACCAAGACAGGGCGACTGATGGCTACACCTTC.

In its sample, this clone was seen once. J is TRBJ1-1 and V is TRBV5-1; 7 bases match TRBD1. The CDR3 consists of 13 residues. CDR1 and CDR2 from the germline V gene are SGHRS and YFSETQ. The J segment lost 5 bases and the V segment lost 5 bases, leaving 6 bases of the junction unmatched. CDR3 protein: CASRGQERTEAFF. CDR3 DNA sequence: TGCGCCAGCAGAGGACAGGAGAGAACTGAAGCTTTCTTT.

This clone was recorded a few times. The chain uses TRBV18 and TRBJ1-5; D gene ambiguous. CDR3 length: 13 residues. Germline CDR1 is KGHSH and CDR2 is LQKENI. Trimming cost V 6 bases and J 4 bases, with 10 bases left between them. Written as DNA, the CDR3 is TGTGCCAGCTCTCTCTCAGAAAATCAGCCCCAGCATTTT. Translating it yields CASSLSENQPQHF.

This chain joins TRBV18 and TRBJ2-1; 8 bases line up with TRBD2. Germline V gene lookup returns CDR1 KGHSH and CDR2 LQKENI. The J segment lost 7 bases and the V segment lost 3 bases, leaving 8 bases of the junction unmatched. This CDR3 comprises 15 residues. CDR3 amino acids: CASSPARGGTNEQFF. CDR3 sequence (DNA): TGTGCCAGCTCACCCGCCCGGGGGGGCACGAATGAGCAGTTCTTC.

The J gene is TRBJ2-3, the V gene TRBV7-9; maybe TRBD2 (6 bases). Germline CDR1 and CDR2: SEHNR and FQNEAQ (reference sequence). The V end lost 11 bases, the J end lost 0 bases, and 12 bases lay between the germline ends. The length of the CDR3 is 13 residues. This chain's CDR3 is CAGRRDSTDTQYF. The CDR3 DNA is TGTGCCGGAAGGAGGGATAGCACAGATACGCAGTATTTT.

The gene calls are TRBV4-2 and TRBJ2-1, with unresolved D. Trimming took 0 bases from V and 9 from J, leaving 6 bases between them. This CDR3 is built from 12 residues. Germline V gene lookup returns CDR1 LGHNA and CDR2 YNFKEQ. DNA of the CDR3: TGTGCCAGCAGCCAAGATTCGGTTGAGCAGTTCTTC. Translated, it gives CASSQDSVEQFF.

Only a few counts were recorded for this clone. J is TRBJ1-2 and V is TRBV11-2; D perhaps matches TRBD1 (5 bases). This CDR3 comprises 12 residues. The germline CDR1 and CDR2 sequences are SGHAT and FQNNGV. Trimming took off 1 base at V and 8 bases at J, with 8 bases between the two ends. CDR3 DNA sequence: TGTGCCAGCAGCTTAGCGTGGGGCGGCTACACCTTC. Residues: CASSLAWGGYTF.

The rearrangement joins TRBV27 to TRBJ2-2, with a possible D match to TRBD1 (6 bases). CDR3 length equals 18 residues. Trimming pared 8 bases from V and 0 bases from J, leaving 22 bases between. The germline V gene encodes CDR1 MNHEY and CDR2 SMNVEV (reference sequence). The CDR3 here is CASRLRGSVTPNTGELFF. CDR3 DNA: TGTGCCAGCCGACTCAGGGGTTCGGTCACGCCGAACACCGGGGAGCTGTTTTTT.

The chain has TRBV4-1 and TRBJ2-2; possible D gene TRBD1, 6 bases. CDR3 size: 14 residues. The germline V and J ends were trimmed by 5 bases and 4 bases, with 11 bases remaining between them. Looked up from germline, CDR1 is MGHRA and CDR2 is YSYEKL. CDR3 bases: TGCGCCAGCAGCGGCAGGGGTGGCACCGGGGAGCTGTTTTTT. It translates to CASSGRGGTGELFF.

The gene calls are TRBV6-5 and TRBJ1-6, with 10 bases identical to TRBD1. CDR1 and CDR2 from the germline V gene are MNHEY and SVGAGI. The CDR3 loop spans 13 amino acids. V trimming: 11 bases; J trimming: 6 bases; junction bases outside the gene matches: 4. This chain's CDR3 is CAGGTGVNSPLHF. CDR3 coding DNA: TGTGCCGGTGGGACAGGGGTTAATTCACCCCTCCACTTT.

The V call is TRBV19, the J call TRBJ1-4; a possible D gene is TRBD1 (5 bases). The CDR3 runs to 13 residues. The germline V gene encodes CDR1 LNHDA and CDR2 SQIVND (reference sequence). V gave up 5 bases and J gave up 6 bases, with 10 bases separating them. CDR3 amino acids: CASSPRQHEKLFF. In DNA form, the CDR3 reads TGTGCCAGTAGTCCCAGACAGCATGAAAAACTGTTTTTT.

The chain uses TRBV21-1 and TRBJ2-7; the table's D gene call, TRBD1, was not cross checked with the DNA. TRBV21-1 is a listed pseudogene. The CDR3 has 15 amino acids. As DNA, the CDR3 is TGTGCCAGCAGCAAAGTGGGGACAGGGGGCGCCGAGCAGTACGTC. The encoded protein is CASSKVGTGGAEQYV.

This clone was counted at least ten times. The chain is built from TRBV2 and TRBJ1-5; 8 nucleotides line up with TRBD1. The CDR3 runs 14 residues. Unmatched junction bases numbered 3, after V lost 4 bases and J lost 4 bases. The germline V gene has CDR1 SNHLY and CDR2 FYNNEI. This CDR3 reads CASSGTGRNQPQHF. CDR3 nucleotide sequence: TGTGCCAGCAGTGGGACAGGGAGGAATCAGCCCCAGCATTTT.

A remark on this clone: The sample contains more than one DNA sequence encoding this CDR3. CDR3 sequence (DNA): TGTGCCAGCTCACCTCCGGGAAACACTGAAGCTTTCTTT. Amino acid sequence: CASSPPGNTEAFF. This chain uses TRBV18 with TRBJ1-1; D is undetermined. Trimming stripped 3 bases from V and 2 bases from J, with 7 bases between. CDR1 KGHSH and CDR2 LQKENI come from the germline V gene. CDR3 length: 13 residues. The variable domain in full, completed from reference TRBV18 and TRBJ1-1, reads NAGVMQNPRHLVRRRGQEARLRCSPMKGHSHVYWYRQLPEEGLKFMVYLQKENIIDESGMPKERFSAEFPKEGPSILRIQQVVRGDSAAYFCASSPPGNTEAFFGQGTRLTVV.

Only one count was recorded for this clone. The chain is built from TRBV27 and TRBJ1-2; 8 nucleotides match TRBD1. CDR1 and CDR2 from the germline V gene are MNHEY and SMNVEV (reference sequence). The CDR3 has 14 residues. Unmatched junction bases numbered 4, after V lost 3 bases and J lost 4 bases. DNA of the CDR3: TGTGCCAGCAGTTTGACAGGGGCGAGCTATGGCTACACCTTC. Its protein product is CASSLTGASYGYTF.

The genes are TRBV4-2 and TRBJ1-3; 8 bases line up with TRBD1. The V segment lost 0 bases and the J segment 3 bases; nucleotides outside the gene matches: 7. Germline V gene data show CDR1 as LGHNA and CDR2 as YNFKEQ. This CDR3 has 17 amino acids. CDR3 region: CASSQDRRGLVGNTIYF. CDR3 nucleotide sequence: TGTGCCAGCAGCCAAGACCGCAGGGGGCTAGTTGGAAACACCATATATTTT.